This TCR beta chain originates from a study of T cell repertoires in cytomegalovirus infection. About the study: TCR beta signatures that were public indicated CMV infection and matching HLA type.

This clonotype was seen ten or more times. Germline CDR1 and CDR2: SEHNR and FQNEAQ (reference sequence). The V gene lost 6 bases and the J gene lost 5 bases, with 16 bases spanning the gap. The CDR3 is made up of 15 amino acids. TCRdb ran MiXCR on the reads and lists one entry per CDR3 protein. The sample shows 450,000 to 650,000 distinct CDR3 sequences, about 26% of them seen only once. This chain joins TRBV7-9 and TRBJ2-2; possible D gene TRBD1, 7 bases. Sequencing was done on a sample of PBMCs. The TCR comes from a human donor in good health (CMV status not recorded). Some clones in this sample may be carry-over from other donors' samples. CDR3 sequence: CASSRTGAGTGELFF. The DNA for the CDR3 is TGTGCCAGCAGTCGCACAGGGGCGGGAACCGGGGAGCTGTTTTTT.